The clone carrying this T cell receptor beta chain was observed a handful of times. Antigen: not known. PCR primers comprised 60 Vbeta and 13 Jbeta primers. Generated by immunoSEQ multiplex PCR, the TCRdb table keeps only in-frame clones and is missing some. The table shows approximately 140,000 clones, with around 73% occurring only once. The data belong to a study of cytomegalovirus exposure and HLA in healthy donors. There are 14 residues in the CDR3. The germline gives CDR1 MDHEN, CDR2 SYDVKM. The V and J ends lost 6 bases and 5 bases, in that order; junction bases with no gene match: 8. Study-wide findings and caveats: Published work reported that the classifier diagnosed cytomegalovirus status with high specificity and sensitivity. The only immune exposure information that was available was CMV serostatus.

The chain uses TRBV28 and TRBJ2-5; TRBD2 matches at 8 bases. Sample: PBMCs. This TCR was sampled from a woman aged 40 to 50 in good health and CMV-seronegative. CDR3 sequence (DNA): TGTGCCAGCAGCGGGGGGGGTCGTTGGGAGACCCAGTACTTC. As protein: CASSGGGRWETQYF.